A single sample gave rise to the 21 T cell receptor beta chains below, sequenced in a study of T cells in Graves' hyperthyroidism and ophthalmopathy. The TCR beta CDR3 regions underwent amplification using RNA transcripts as the source. During a first-round RT-PCR of the TCR CDR3, the HTBI primer set was used. From the multiplex PCR reads, TCRdb called clonotypes with MiXCR, one entry per CDR3 protein. In the table there are around 340,000 distinct CDR3 sequences, roughly 13% of which are singletons. The specimen was blood. The receptors originated from a woman under 40 with Graves' hyperthyroidism.

The chain carries TRBV20-1 and TRBJ2-1, with a possible D match to TRBD1 (5 bases). CDR3 length: 13 residues. V was shortened by 5 bases and J by 0 bases, with 8 bases between the two germline ends. Germline lookup yields CDR1 DFQATT and CDR2 SNEGSKA (reference sequence). CDR3 in amino acids: CSAGASSYNEQFF. DNA of the CDR3: TGCAGTGCTGGGGCCAGCTCCTACAATGAGCAGTTCTTC.

In the case of this clonotype: A clone one base away is much larger, so this may be a read error. This rearrangement joins TRBV7-9 to TRBJ1-5; no firm D call. Germline-derived CDR1 and CDR2 are SEHNR and FQNEAQ (reference sequence). V was shortened by 5 bases and J by 5 bases, with 16 bases between the two germline ends. The CDR3 contains 15 residues. The chain's CDR3 is CASSPYAGVDQPQHF. CDR3 sequence (DNA): TGTGCCAGCAGCCCATACGCCGGGGTGGATCAGCCCCAGCATTTT.

This clonotype was picked up many times. The gene calls are TRBV12-3 or TRBV12-4 and TRBJ1-2, with unresolved D. The CDR3 runs to 12 residues. V lost 1 base to trimming and J lost 7 bases, with 7 bases between them. In DNA, the CDR3 is TGTGCCAGCAGTTTAGGGGGTCCTGGCTACACCTTC. It encodes CASSLGGPGYTF.

This clonotype has only a few counts. The chain's CDR3 is CASSLTGGWETQYF. DNA for the CDR3: TGTGCCAGCAGCCTGACAGGGGGCTGGGAGACCCAGTACTTC. The J gene is TRBJ2-5, the V gene TRBV6-1, with 10 nucleotides matching TRBD1. Germline V gene sequence: CDR1 MNHNS, CDR2 SASEGT. With 6 bases clipped from V and 5 bases from J, the junction kept 6 bases outside the gene matches. The CDR3 runs 14 residues.

V is TRBV27 and J is TRBJ2-7, with TRBD1 matching over 7 bases. The CDR3 extends over 15 amino acids. Trimming took 2 bases from V and 2 from J; bases not matched to a gene: 6. Germline V gene sequence: CDR1 MNHEY, CDR2 SMNVEV (reference sequence). CDR3 in amino acids: CASSLMGQFPYEQYF. DNA for the CDR3: TGTGCCAGCAGTTTAATGGGACAGTTCCCCTACGAGCAGTACTTC.

This clonotype was seen at least ten times. J is TRBJ2-2 and V is TRBV2; D is unresolved. Looked up from germline, CDR1 is SNHLY and CDR2 is FYNNEI. There are 12 residues in the CDR3. The V end lost 4 bases, the J end lost 5 bases, and 5 bases lay between the germline ends. The CDR3 here is CASSAITGELFF. The CDR3 DNA reads TGTGCCAGCAGTGCCATTACCGGGGAGCTGTTTTTT.

The chain uses TRBV18 and TRBJ2-1, with 11 positions matching TRBD1. V lost 3 bases and J lost 2; bases outside the gene matches: 12. Germline CDR1 is KGHSH and CDR2 is LQKENI. The CDR3 has 19 residues. CDR3 amino acids: CASSPQPRTGGITYNEQFF. DNA of the CDR3: TGTGCCAGCTCACCCCAACCCCGGACAGGGGGCATCACCTACAATGAGCAGTTCTTC.

This clonotype was counted at least ten times. The rearrangement uses TRBV12-3 or TRBV12-4 and TRBJ2-7, with 10 bases matching TRBD2. The CDR3 is made up of 13 amino acids. The V gene end was trimmed by 2 bases and the J gene end by 9 bases; junction bases not matched to a gene: 4. The CDR3 sequence is CASSLLAGVRQYF. As DNA, the CDR3 is TGTGCCAGCAGTTTACTAGCGGGAGTTCGGCAGTACTTC.

In this sample, this clonotype turned up many times. The V and J genes are TRBV12-3 or TRBV12-4 and TRBJ2-3, with D tentatively TRBD1 (6 bases). V was cut by 0 bases and J by 1 base, with 8 bases left in between. The CDR3 is 15 amino acids. CDR3 nucleotide sequence: TGTGCCAGCAGTTTAGCCAGACAGGGCACAGATACGCAGTATTTT. Its protein product is CASSLARQGTDTQYF.

This clonotype was seen many times. The chain uses TRBV6-5 and TRBJ2-2, with 9 bases matching TRBD2. The CDR3 has 18 residues. J was trimmed by 4 bases and V by 0 bases; bases with no gene match: 9. Germline loops: CDR1 MNHEY, CDR2 SVGAGI. The CDR3 bases are TGTGCCAGCAGTTACTCCTTTAGCGGGAGAACCCGCACCGGGGAGCTGTTTTTT. This encodes CASSYSFSGRTRTGELFF.

This clonotype was observed many times. V is TRBV10-3 and J is TRBJ1-2, with TRBD1 as a possible D gene (5 bases). V was trimmed by 10 bases and J by 8 bases, leaving 14 bases between them. Germline V lookup: CDR1 ENHRY, CDR2 SYGVKD. This CDR3 is 11 amino acids long. As DNA, the CDR3 is TGTGCCACCCACACGAGGGGCGGCTACACCTTC. Amino acid sequence: CATHTRGGYTF.

This chain links TRBV11-1 with TRBJ2-1; TRBD2 aligns across 7 bases. Losses at the gene ends were 1 base for V and 10 bases for J; bases not matched to a gene: 10. The CDR3 sequence is 15 residues long. Germline-derived CDR1 and CDR2 are SGHAT and FQDESV (reference sequence). CDR3 DNA sequence: TGTGCCAGCAGCTTAGAGGCAAGGACTAGAGCCGAGCAGTTCTTC. Translating gives CASSLEARTRAEQFF.

This clonotype was seen many times. The chain joins TRBV12-3 or TRBV12-4 to TRBJ2-7; tentatively, D is TRBD1 (5 bases). The V end lost 6 bases, the J end lost 5 bases, and 20 bases lay between the germline ends. The CDR3 is made up of 15 amino acids. The CDR3 DNA reads as TGTGCCAGCAGCACTTCCGGACACCCAGCCAACGAGCAGTACTTC. Its protein product is CASSTSGHPANEQYF.

As concerns this clonotype: A much larger clone differs from this one at a single base, so this may be a read error. The genes are TRBV7-9 and TRBJ2-7; the D gene is possibly TRBD2 (6 bases). This CDR3 comprises 12 residues. CDR1 SEHNR and CDR2 FQNEAQ come from the germline V gene (reference sequence). The CDR3 nucleotides read TGTGTCAGCAGCGGCCGGGACTCCGAGCAGTACTTC. It specifies CVSSGRDSEQYF. The variable domain in full, with the rest retrieved from reference TRBV7-9 and TRBJ2-7, is DTGVSQNPRHKITKRGQNVTFRCDPISEHNRLYWYRQTLGQGPEFLTYFQNEAQLEKSRLLSDRFSAERPKGSFSTLEIQRTEQGDSAMYLCVSSGRDSEQYFGPGTRLTVT.

This clonotype was recorded at least ten times. The J gene is TRBJ1-5, the V gene TRBV28; perhaps TRBD1 as D (5 bases). The CDR3 contains 13 residues. Trimming removed 8 bases at V and 6 bases at J, with 14 bases between. The germline V gene encodes CDR1 MDHEN and CDR2 SYDVKM. In nucleotides, the CDR3 is TGTGCCAGCTCACAGGTACGAAGTCAGCCCCAGCATTTT. It encodes CASSQVRSQPQHF.

This clonotype has a count of ten or more. The chain combines TRBV20-1 with TRBJ1-5; 7 positions match TRBD1. Germline V CDR1 and CDR2: DFQATT, SNEGSKA (reference sequence). The CDR3 loop spans 16 amino acids. V shed 5 bases, J shed 0 bases, and the junction held 10 bases outside the gene matches. CDR3 region: CSALARDRDSNQPQHF. In DNA, the CDR3 is TGCAGTGCTCTAGCCCGGGACAGAGATAGCAATCAGCCCCAGCATTTT.

This clonotype was counted many times. The chain links TRBV28 to TRBJ1-1; perhaps TRBD1 as D (5 bases). Germline V gives CDR1 MDHEN, CDR2 SYDVKM. The CDR3 covers 14 residues. Deletions cut 5 bases from V and 1 base from J, with 11 bases between. CDR3 sequence reads: CASSPPDRNTEAFF. CDR3 nucleotides: TGTGCCAGCAGTCCTCCAGACAGGAACACTGAAGCTTTCTTT. Combining the CDR3 with reference TRBV28 and TRBJ1-1 gives the whole variable domain DVKVTQSSRYLVKRTGEKVFLECVQDMDHENMFWYRQDPGLGLRLIYFSYDVKMKEKGDIPEGYSVSREKKERFSLILESASTNQTSMYLCASSPPDRNTEAFFGQGTRLTVV.

This clonotype was seen many times. The chain carries TRBV7-6 and TRBJ1-1; tentatively, D is TRBD1 (5 bases). V lost 6 bases, J lost 3 bases, and 17 bases lay in between. Germline V gene lookup returns CDR1 SGHVS and CDR2 FNYEAQ. This CDR3 comprises 15 residues. The CDR3 DNA follows: TGTGCCAGCAGTTCAGCGCGGGGGTTGGACACTGAAGCTTTCTTT. It yields the protein CASSSARGLDTEAFF.

This clonotype appeared a few times. The gene calls are TRBV7-6 and TRBJ2-7, with D possibly being TRBD2 (6 bases). The CDR3 runs 13 residues. Germline CDR1 SGHVS, CDR2 FNYEAQ. V lost 0 bases and J 5 bases, leaving 8 bases between the germline ends. The CDR3 bases are TGTGCCAGCAGCTTAGCGGCTAGCGACGAGCAGTACTTC. Protein: CASSLAASDEQYF.

This clonotype was found a few times. CDR3 residues: CSASRQIRNGYTF. CDR3 nucleotide sequence: TGCAGTGCTAGCCGACAGATTCGGAATGGCTACACCTTC. This chain joins TRBV20-1 and TRBJ1-2, with D possibly being TRBD1 (5 bases). CDR1 is DFQATT and CDR2 is SNEGSKA in the germline V gene (reference sequence). Trimming took off 3 bases at V and 6 bases at J, with 14 bases between the two ends. This CDR3 has 13 residues.

Many counts were recorded for this clonotype. The V and J genes are TRBV12-3 or TRBV12-4 and TRBJ2-2; D is unresolved. Trimming stripped 6 bases from V and 5 bases from J, with 7 bases between. The CDR3 is 12 residues long. The CDR3 nucleotides are TGTGCCAGCAGAATCACAACCGGGGAGCTGTTTTTT. Encoded protein: CASRITTGELFF.